These 16 T cell receptor beta chains were sequenced from one sample in a study of cytomegalovirus exposure and HLA in healthy donors. 60 Vbeta and 13 Jbeta primers were used in PCR. Method: immunoSEQ multiplex PCR; TCRdb's copy keeps in-frame clones and lacks some. The sample lists about 200,000 clones; around four fifths were seen once. Material for sequencing was PBMCs. These receptors were obtained from a male donor in good health and CMV-seronegative.

This clone was picked up one time. Germline and junction disagree at one end, which may indicate a read error. The J gene is TRBJ1-2, the V gene TRBV7-9, with D possibly being TRBD1 (5 bases). The V gene's germline CDR1 is SEHNR and CDR2 FQNEAQ (reference sequence). This CDR3 region has 15 residues. CDR3 coding DNA: TGTTCCAGCAGCTTGAGTAGGAGGGGCGTTAGGGGCTACACCTTC. Translated: CSSSLSRRGVRGYTF. Variable domain in full (rest from reference TRBV7-9 and TRBJ1-2): DTGVSQNPRHKITKRGQNVTFRCDPISEHNRLYWYRQTLGQGPEFLTYFQNEAQLEKSRLLSDRFSAERPKGSFSTLEIQRTEQGDSAMYLCSSSLSRRGVRGYTFGSGTRLTVV.

The chain has TRBV2 and TRBJ1-1; TRBD1 aligns across 9 bases. The CDR3 length is 14 residues. The germline V gene has CDR1 SNHLY and CDR2 FYNNEI. The trim removed 1 base at V and 5 bases at J, leaving 2 bases unmatched. DNA for the CDR3: TGTGCCAGCAGTGAAGACAGGGGGCTTACTGAAGCTTTCTTT. Encoded protein: CASSEDRGLTEAFF.

The table lists this clone with a few counts. V and J are TRBV6-1 and TRBJ1-3; D is ambiguous. The CDR3 runs to 16 residues. V was cut by 0 bases and J by 4 bases, with 13 bases left in between. From germline, CDR1 is MNHNS and CDR2 SASEGT. This chain's CDR3 is CASSEALNRLGNTIYF. The CDR3 DNA is TGTGCCAGCAGTGAAGCGCTAAACCGTCTGGGAAACACCATATATTTT.

This rearrangement joins TRBV7-9 to TRBJ2-5; 9 bases fit TRBD2. There are 16 residues in the CDR3. From germline, CDR1 is SEHNR and CDR2 FQNEAQ (reference sequence). Trimming removed 2 bases from V and 5 bases from J; junction bases left unmatched: 9. CDR3 bases: TGTGCCAGCAGCTTACCTGGCGGGAGGGCCCGTGAGACCCAGTACTTC. Encoded protein: CASSLPGGRARETQYF.

The CDR3 loop reads CASSQTRTTFYEKLFF. In DNA form, the CDR3 reads TGCGCCAGCAGTCAAACCCGGACAACTTTTTATGAAAAACTGTTTTTT. V usage is TRBV23-1 and J usage is TRBJ1-4, with a weak D call TRBD1 (5 bases). TRBV23-1 is sorted into the ORF group, with uncertain function. V was shortened by 2 bases and J by 6 bases, with 16 bases between the two germline ends. The length of the CDR3 is 16 residues.

The chain has TRBV9 and TRBJ2-4; TRBD2 aligns across 9 bases. This CDR3 is 17 amino acids long. Germline V gene lookup returns CDR1 SGDLS and CDR2 YYNGEE. V lost 0 bases, J lost 5 bases, and 9 bases stayed unmatched. For the CDR3, the DNA is TGTGCCAGCAGCGTAGGAGTAGCTAGCGGGACCCAAAACATTCAGTACTTC. Its protein product is CASSVGVASGTQNIQYF.

The chain employs TRBV9 and TRBJ2-1; 11 bases match TRBD2. The CDR3 covers 16 residues. Germline V gene sequence: CDR1 SGDLS, CDR2 YYNGEE. V lost 0 bases, J lost 6 bases, and 5 bases stayed unmatched. The CDR3: CASSVESTSGSNEQFF. In nucleotides, the CDR3 is TGTGCCAGCAGCGTAGAATCTACTAGCGGGAGCAATGAGCAGTTCTTC.

The CDR3, as DNA: TGTGCCAGCAGCTTGGGACTAGCGGATTCCCAAGAGACCCAGTACTTC. It yields the protein CASSLGLADSQETQYF. The V call is TRBV7-3, the J call TRBJ2-5; 11 bases agree with TRBD2. V shed 3 bases, J shed 1 base, and the junction held 4 bases outside the gene matches. The CDR3 has 16 residues. CDR1 and CDR2 (germline): SGHTA, FQGTGA.

The chain is built from TRBV6-5 and TRBJ2-1, with 9 bases that match TRBD2. Trimming took 6 bases from V and 7 from J; bases not matched to a gene: 10. CDR1 is MNHEY, CDR2 SVGAGI, per germline. The CDR3 runs to 15 residues. CDR3 DNA: TGTGCCAGCAGCCCTAGCGGGGACCCCGGTAATGAGCAGTTCTTC. Translating it yields CASSPSGDPGNEQFF.

The V and J genes are TRBV19 and TRBJ2-5; D perhaps matches TRBD1 (6 bases). The CDR3 extends over 15 amino acids. Looked up from germline, CDR1 is LNHDA and CDR2 is SQIVND (reference sequence). Trimming cost V 3 bases and J 6 bases, with 17 bases left between them. The CDR3 coding sequence is TGTGCCAGTAGTATTACAGGGACCGGAAGGAAGACCCAGTACTTC. Protein: CASSITGTGRKTQYF.

The V and J genes are TRBV10-3 and TRBJ2-7, with 8 bases identical to TRBD2. This CDR3 is 14 amino acids long. CDR1 is ENHRY and CDR2 is SYGVKD in the germline V gene. V shed 6 bases and J 4 bases; nucleotides not matched to a gene: 8. This CDR3 is CAISPAAGVYEQYF. In nucleotides, the CDR3 is TGTGCCATCAGCCCGGCAGCGGGAGTATACGAGCAGTACTTC.

In its sample, this clone was seen once. The chain links TRBV7-9 to TRBJ1-2, with a possible D match to TRBD1 (5 bases). V was trimmed by 0 bases and J by 4 bases, leaving 9 bases between them. CDR1 is SEHNR and CDR2 is FQNEAQ in the germline V gene (reference sequence). The CDR3 has 14 amino acids. The CDR3 DNA reads as TGTGCCAGCAGCTTAGCAGGGAGGGGCTATGGCTACACCTTC. Protein product: CASSLAGRGYGYTF.

The rearrangement joins TRBV21-1 to TRBJ1-2; no DNA check was done on the table's D call, TRBD1. TRBV21-1 is noted as a pseudogene. There are 17 residues in the CDR3. The CDR3 here is CASSKVYFWGTDYGYTF. The DNA of the CDR3 is TGTGCCAGCAGCAAAGTTTACTTCTGGGGCACGGACTATGGCTACACCTTC.

The rearrangement uses TRBV19 and TRBJ2-1; TRBD2 agrees at 10 bases. The germline V gene encodes CDR1 LNHDA and CDR2 SQIVND (reference sequence). The CDR3 spans 17 residues. J was trimmed by 2 bases and V by 7 bases; bases with no gene match: 11. CDR3 region: CASTPSSGRAPYNEQFF. CDR3 nucleotides: TGTGCCAGTACCCCATCGAGCGGGAGGGCCCCCTACAATGAGCAGTTCTTC. Combining the CDR3 with reference TRBV19 and TRBJ2-1 gives the whole variable domain DGGITQSPKYLFRKEGQNVTLSCEQNLNHDAMYWYRQDPGQGLRLIYYSQIVNDFQKGDIAEGYSVSREKKESFPLTVTSAQKNPTAFYLCASTPSSGRAPYNEQFFGPGTRLTVL.

The V and J genes are TRBV19 and TRBJ2-1; D is uncertain. Looked up from germline, CDR1 is LNHDA and CDR2 is SQIVND (reference sequence). CDR3 size: 12 residues. Trimming left V 9 bases short and J 7 bases short, with 13 bases between. Here the CDR3 DNA reads TGTGCCAGCGCTACTCAGAGGAATGAGCAGTTCTTC. Protein sequence: CASATQRNEQFF.

V and J are TRBV29-1 and TRBJ2-2; 9 positions agree with TRBD1. The V and J ends lost 3 bases and 5 bases, in that order; junction bases with no gene match: 1. Germline V lookup: CDR1 SQVTM, CDR2 ANQGSEA. The CDR3 contains 13 residues. CDR3 amino acids: CSVEGQGTGELFF. The CDR3 bases are TGCAGCGTTGAGGGACAGGGAACCGGGGAGCTGTTTTTT.